What follows are 5 T cell receptor beta chains derived from one specimen sequenced in a study of blood T cells in healthy people across ages (dated by TCRdb to about 2015). The method behind the library was 5' RACE. Sequenced on an Illumina HiSeq 2500. A second PCR of about 7 to 12 cycles was performed with a sample-barcoded 5' primer and a J-beta primer mix. In-frame beta chains were kept once TCRdb had trimmed the public reads at Q25 with fastp and called clones with MiXCR. CDR3 protein duplicates are merged, each entry listing the most common genes and DNA. In all, the sample holds about 760,000 distinct CDR3 sequences, and about 61% of those were seen once. The ten largest clones take up roughly 25% of the sample. Input material: blood. The receptors derive from a man between 40 and 49 years old in good health.

The chain links TRBV19 to TRBJ2-5; TRBD2 matches 10 bases. Germline V gives CDR1 LNHDA, CDR2 SQIVND (reference sequence). V shed 5 bases, J shed 11 bases, and the junction held 14 bases outside the gene matches. This CDR3 is 15 amino acids long. The CDR3: CASSVGVAGGGEQYF. CDR3 sequence (DNA): TGTGCCAGTAGTGTCGGGGTAGCGGGAGGAGGTGAGCAGTACTTC.

In nucleotides, the CDR3 is TGCAGTGCTAGTGACAGGGAAAGAGCTTTCTTT. Translation: CSASDRERAFF. The J gene is TRBJ1-1, the V gene TRBV20-1; the match to TRBD1 covers 7 bases. The V segment lost 3 bases and the J segment 10 bases; nucleotides outside the gene matches: 5. This CDR3 spans 11 amino acids. Germline V gene sequence: CDR1 DFQATT, CDR2 SNEGSKA (reference sequence).

The chain joins TRBV7-9 to TRBJ2-1; TRBD2 is a possible D gene (6 bases). The CDR3 is 14 amino acids. Between the trimmed V and J ends, which lost 0 bases and 9 bases, there was a span of 12 bases. Germline V gene data show CDR1 as SEHNR and CDR2 as FQNEAQ (reference sequence). The CDR3 spells CASSLAGLGGEQFF. CDR3 coding DNA: TGTGCCAGCAGCTTAGCGGGGTTGGGGGGTGAGCAGTTCTTC.

The rearrangement joins TRBV20-1 to TRBJ2-5; D is uncertain. V was pared by 7 bases and J by 5 bases, with 11 bases between. This CDR3 contains 11 residues. Germline CDR1 is DFQATT and CDR2 is SNEGSKA (reference sequence). The DNA of the CDR3 is TGCAGTGTGCAACCTAAGGAGACCCAGTACTTC. Protein: CSVQPKETQYF.

The CDR3 DNA is TGCGCCAGCAGCCCAACAGGACGCTCCTACGAGCAGTACTTC. Amino acids: CASSPTGRSYEQYF. The chain recombines TRBV5-1 with TRBJ2-7; D possibly corresponds to TRBD1 (5 bases). CDR1 and CDR2 (germline): SGHRS, YFSETQ. V dropped 4 bases and J dropped 0 bases, with 11 bases sitting between them. The CDR3 length is 14 residues.